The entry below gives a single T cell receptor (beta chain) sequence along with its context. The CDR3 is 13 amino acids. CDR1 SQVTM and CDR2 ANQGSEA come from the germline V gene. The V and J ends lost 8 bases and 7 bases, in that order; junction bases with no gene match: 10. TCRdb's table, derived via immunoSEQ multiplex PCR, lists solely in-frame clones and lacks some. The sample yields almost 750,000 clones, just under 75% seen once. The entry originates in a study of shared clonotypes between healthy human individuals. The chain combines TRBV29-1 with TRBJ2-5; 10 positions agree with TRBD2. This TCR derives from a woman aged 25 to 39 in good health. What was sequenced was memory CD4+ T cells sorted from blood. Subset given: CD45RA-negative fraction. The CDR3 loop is CSKRTSGEGTQYF. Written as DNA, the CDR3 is TGCAGCAAAAGGACTAGCGGCGAAGGGACCCAGTACTTC.